The present T cell receptor (beta chain) was sequenced within a study of CD8 T cells in ankylosing spondylitis. Using its own MiXCR run on the 5' RACE reads, TCRdb lists one record per CDR3 protein. The repertoire holds about 36,000 distinct CDR3 sequences, 5.5% to 7.5% seen once, with about an eighth in the top ten. J was trimmed by 5 bases and V by 4 bases; bases with no gene match: 12. Germline V lookup: CDR1 SGDLS, CDR2 YYNGEE. The CDR3 spans 18 residues. At least ten counts were recorded for this clonotype. Its antigen is not known. Study outcomes and limitations: Characteristic, it appeared, of ankylosing spondylitis blood was a TCR beta motif of eight highly homologous variants. Significant enrichment of disease-linked clones was reportedly seen in matched ankylosing spondylitis synovial fluid. Existing reports had already noted some motif variants in reactive arthritis synovial fluid and blood.

The sequencing sample was made of blood, either unsorted or a sorted T cell fraction (not recorded which). The sequence was obtained from a male donor with ankylosing spondylitis or in good health (not recorded which). The chain uses TRBV9 and TRBJ2-3; 14 bases fit TRBD2. The CDR3 sequence is CASSLGTSGRSGGDTQYF. CDR3 DNA sequence: TGTGCCAGCAGCCTCGGGACTAGCGGGAGATCGGGAGGAGATACGCAGTATTTT.